Following are 16 T cell receptor beta chains from one sample sequenced in a study of cytomegalovirus exposure and HLA in healthy donors. The PCR made use of 60 Vbeta and 13 Jbeta primers. Produced via immunoSEQ multiplex PCR; TCRdb's table is partial and in-frame only. The sample carries 30,000 to 35,000 clones, approximately 67% recorded once. Sequenced sample: PBMCs. Every receptor here comes from a man aged 35-49 years in good health and CMV-seropositive.

The V call is TRBV9, the J call TRBJ1-2; 7 positions agree with TRBD1. The CDR3 has 15 amino acids. Germline CDR1 is SGDLS and CDR2 is YYNGEE. With 0 bases clipped from V and 2 bases from J, the junction kept 4 bases outside the gene matches. CDR3 nucleotide sequence: TGTGCCAGCAGCGTAGGACAGGGATCCAACTATGGCTACACCTTC. Translation: CASSVGQGSNYGYTF.

The chain combines TRBV10-3 with TRBJ2-1; 8 bases line up with TRBD2. V lost 3 bases, J lost 0 bases, and 1 base stayed unmatched. Germline-derived CDR1 and CDR2 are ENHRY and SYGVKD. CDR3 length equals 15 residues. CDR3 in DNA: TGTGCCATCAGTGACAGCGGGAGCTCCTACAATGAGCAGTTCTTC. Protein product: CAISDSGSSYNEQFF.

The chain couples TRBV7-9 to TRBJ1-4, with a possible D match to TRBD1 (5 bases). From germline, CDR1 is SEHNR and CDR2 FQNEAQ (reference sequence). The CDR3 contains 14 residues. V was shortened by 3 bases and J by 8 bases, with 13 bases between the two germline ends. The CDR3 is CASSFDSPWEKLFF. CDR3 in DNA: TGTGCCAGCAGCTTCGACAGCCCCTGGGAAAAACTGTTTTTT.

This sequence joins TRBV5-1 and TRBJ2-5, with 11 bases that match TRBD2. V lost 2 bases, J lost 0 bases, and 6 bases stayed unmatched. The germline V gene has CDR1 SGHRS and CDR2 YFSETQ. The CDR3 covers 17 residues. The CDR3 reads CASSLLAGAQHQETQYF. The CDR3 DNA reads TGCGCCAGCAGCTTACTAGCGGGGGCCCAGCACCAAGAGACCCAGTACTTC.

The chain is built from TRBV9 and TRBJ1-2, with a weak D call TRBD1 (6 bases). V was trimmed by 0 bases and J by 9 bases, leaving 15 bases between them. CDR1 and CDR2 (germline): SGDLS, YYNGEE. This CDR3 region has 14 residues. This CDR3 reads CASSVGPQGGSYTF. The CDR3 nucleotides read TGTGCCAGCAGCGTAGGACCACAGGGTGGGAGCTACACCTTC.

The chain's CDR3 is CASSSPGKEETQYF. CDR3 DNA sequence: TGTGCCAGCAGTTCCCCGGGGAAGGAAGAGACCCAGTACTTC. The chain uses TRBV6-5 and TRBJ2-5, with D possibly being TRBD2 (5 bases). Trimming took 4 bases from V and 3 from J, leaving 12 bases between them. Per the germline V gene, CDR1 is MNHEY and CDR2 is SVGAGI. This CDR3 contains 14 residues.

The rearrangement links TRBV5-1 to TRBJ2-7; TRBD2 is a possible D gene (5 bases). CDR1 and CDR2 from the germline V gene are SGHRS and YFSETQ. Deletions cut 5 bases from V and 1 base from J, with 10 bases between. The CDR3 has 13 amino acids. The CDR3 coding sequence is TGCGCCAGCAGGAACTCGGGGTCCTACGAGCAGTACTTC. Translating it yields CASRNSGSYEQYF.

The chain couples TRBV29-1 to TRBJ2-3; possibly TRBD2 for D (5 bases). The CDR3 is made up of 15 amino acids. Germline CDR1 reads SQVTM; CDR2 reads ANQGSEA. Trimming removed 2 bases from V and 6 bases from J, with 18 bases in between. For the CDR3, the DNA is TGCAGCGTTGAAAGCGGCCTGGTAGCTTCTGATACGCAGTATTTT. This encodes CSVESGLVASDTQYF.

The chain uses TRBV6-1 and TRBJ1-2, with TRBD1 matching over 9 bases. J was trimmed by 5 bases and V by 0 bases; bases with no gene match: 4. The CDR3 spans 15 residues. The germline V gene has CDR1 MNHNS and CDR2 SASEGT. The CDR3 spells CASSEAPGQGYGYTF. The CDR3 DNA sequence: TGTGCCAGCAGTGAAGCGCCGGGACAGGGATATGGCTACACCTTC.

CDR3 region: CASSGGQGVKEKLFF. The CDR3 DNA reads as TGTGCCAGCAGCGGGGGACAGGGGGTAAAAGAAAAACTGTTTTTT. This chain links TRBV5-4 with TRBJ1-4; 11 nucleotides line up with TRBD1. V trimming: 4 bases; J trimming: 8 bases; junction bases outside the gene matches: 7. Germline V gene data show CDR1 as SGHNT and CDR2 as YYREEE (reference sequence). This CDR3 spans 15 amino acids.

V and J are TRBV7-6 and TRBJ2-2; 9 bases are a match to TRBD1. Germline V CDR1 and CDR2: SGHVS, FNYEAQ. V trimming: 5 bases; J trimming: 0 bases; junction bases outside the gene matches: 4. The CDR3 loop spans 16 amino acids. Here the CDR3 reads CASSPGQGSNTGELFF. Written as DNA, the CDR3 is TGTGCCAGCAGCCCTGGACAGGGGTCGAACACCGGGGAGCTGTTTTTT.

As DNA, the CDR3 is TGTGCCAGCAGGCTCCCCGGACAGGGCAAACCCTACACAGATACGCAGTATTTT. It specifies CASRLPGQGKPYTDTQYF. The J gene is TRBJ2-3, the V gene TRBV7-2; 8 bases agree with TRBD1. The CDR3 is 18 amino acids. Germline assignment: CDR1 SGHTA and CDR2 FQGNSA. V dropped 6 bases and J dropped 2; count of bases not matched to a gene: 16.

The chain joins TRBV28 to TRBJ1-4; weak D call: TRBD1 (5 bases). The V end was cut by 5 bases, the J end by 4 bases, with 14 bases between. The CDR3 is 15 residues long. The germline V gene encodes CDR1 MDHEN and CDR2 SYDVKM. This chain's CDR3 is CASSPTFGGNEKLFF. CDR3 coding DNA: TGTGCCAGCAGTCCTACGTTCGGGGGTAATGAAAAACTGTTTTTT.

The chain links TRBV12-5 to TRBJ1-2; 8 bases fit TRBD1. The germline V gene has CDR1 LGHNT and CDR2 FRNRAP. CDR3 length: 13 residues. Trimming removed 6 bases from V and 4 bases from J; junction bases left unmatched: 4. CDR3 DNA: TGTGCTAGTGGCCGAGGGACAGGCTATGGCTACACCTTC. As protein: CASGRGTGYGYTF.

The rearrangement uses TRBV18 and TRBJ2-1, with 9 bases aligning to TRBD2. Germline-derived CDR1 and CDR2 are KGHSH and LQKENI. CDR3 size: 16 residues. Losses at the gene ends were 1 base for V and 3 bases for J; bases not matched to a gene: 4. The CDR3 is CASSPQASGVYNEQFF. In DNA, the CDR3 is TGTGCCAGCTCACCACAGGCTAGCGGGGTCTACAATGAGCAGTTCTTC.

This clone was seen a handful of times. This chain joins TRBV6-1 and TRBJ2-1, with 15 bases fitting TRBD2. Germline values: CDR1 MNHNS, CDR2 SASEGT. V was clipped by 0 bases and J by 5 bases; unmatched bases: 5. This CDR3 comprises 18 residues. CDR3 bases: TGTGCCAGCAGTGAAGCAGGGACTAGCGGGGGGTCTAACAATGAGCAGTTCTTC. Residues: CASSEAGTSGGSNNEQFF.